These 5 T cell receptor beta chains came from one sample sequenced in a study of shared clonotypes between healthy human individuals. TCRdb's copy holds only in-frame clones and misses some; the assay was immunoSEQ multiplex PCR. The data show roughly 1 million clones, around 76% seen once. Input material: memory CD4+ T cells sorted from blood. Regarding subset: CD45RA-negative fraction. The receptors here all came from a man aged 18 to 30 in good health.

J is TRBJ1-5 and V is TRBV11-2, with no clear D. V was cut by 4 bases and J by 4 bases, with 8 bases left in between. CDR1 and CDR2 from the germline V gene are SGHAT and FQNNGV. There are 13 residues in the CDR3. This chain's CDR3 is CASSSDVNQPQHF. The CDR3 DNA is TGTGCCAGCAGCTCCGACGTGAATCAGCCCCAGCATTTT.

This clone was picked up a small number of times. The CDR3 is CASSRRGADTEAFF. The CDR3 DNA is TGTGCCAGCTCACGACGCGGGGCGGACACTGAAGCTTTCTTT. V and J are TRBV18 and TRBJ1-1; D may be TRBD1 (5 bases). This CDR3 spans 14 amino acids. V lost 4 bases and J lost 3, with 12 bases in between. The germline gives CDR1 KGHSH, CDR2 LQKENI.

CDR3 DNA: TGTGCCAGCAGCGAAACTAGGAGCTCCTACGAGCAGTACTTC. Translated, it gives CASSETRSSYEQYF. This chain joins TRBV7-2 and TRBJ2-7, with D possibly being TRBD2 (5 bases). Trimming took off 5 bases at V and 0 bases at J, with 11 bases between the two ends. The germline V gene has CDR1 SGHTA and CDR2 FQGNSA. This CDR3 has 14 amino acids.

The genes are TRBV19 and TRBJ2-1; D call uncertain. This CDR3 contains 15 residues. CDR1 is LNHDA, CDR2 SQIVND, per germline (reference sequence). V shed 7 bases and J shed 5 bases, with 18 bases lying between them. CDR3 in DNA: TGTGCCAGTAAGAGTGTAAGGATCGGAGACAATGAGCAGTTCTTC. Translation: CASKSVRIGDNEQFF. Complete variable domain (other parts from reference TRBV19 and TRBJ2-1): DGGITQSPKYLFRKEGQNVTLSCEQNLNHDAMYWYRQDPGQGLRLIYYSQIVNDFQKGDIAEGYSVSREKKESFPLTVTSAQKNPTAFYLCASKSVRIGDNEQFFGPGTRLTVL.

The V call is TRBV28, the J call TRBJ2-1; 13 bases line up with TRBD2. V dropped 5 bases and J dropped 8; count of bases not matched to a gene: 9. From germline, CDR1 is MDHEN and CDR2 SYDVKM. This CDR3 is built from 16 residues. DNA of the CDR3: TGTGCCAGCAGTCCCACTAGCGGGGGGGTGTATCATGAGCAGTTCTTC. Its translation is CASSPTSGGVYHEQFF.